This is a list of T cell receptor beta chains from one sample in a study of cytomegalovirus exposure and HLA in healthy donors. Generated by immunoSEQ multiplex PCR, the TCRdb table keeps only in-frame clones and is missing some. The ten top clones account for around 3.5%, within a sample of 25,000 to 35,000 clones. The sample comprised PBMCs. These receptors came from a middle-aged man in good health and CMV-seronegative. The CDR3 runs from the conserved cysteine through the conserved F or W. A D gene is named only where the DNA matches it firmly. Size is stated for part of the rows, as once, few or many counts, or as a class when the clone is expanded.

clone size: .
J gene: TRBJ1-2
V gene: TRBV30
D gene: TRBD1
CDR3 protein: CAWSADRFGDYGYTF
CDR3 DNA: TGTGCCTGGAGTGCGGACAGGTTCGGTGACTATGGCTACACCTTC

clone size: .
J gene: TRBJ2-7
V gene: TRBV28
D gene: TRBD2
CDR3 protein: CASSLVRREVAYEQYF
CDR3 DNA: TGTGCCAGCAGCTTGGTACGGCGGGAGGTAGCCTACGAGCAGTACTTC

clone size: .
J gene: TRBJ1-5
V gene: TRBV28
D gene: .
CDR3 protein: CASAGQLSNQPQHF
CDR3 DNA: TGTGCCAGCGCTGGGCAATTGAGCAATCAGCCCCAGCATTTT

clone size: .
J gene: TRBJ2-2
V gene: TRBV19
D gene: TRBD2
CDR3 protein: CASRPESGTSWGGELFF
CDR3 DNA: TGTGCCAGTAGACCCGAATCCGGGACTAGCTGGGGCGGGGAGCTGTTTTTT

clone size: .
J gene: TRBJ1-1
V gene: TRBV5-8
D gene: TRBD1
CDR3 protein: CASSLVTGTLMNTEAFF
CDR3 DNA: TGTGCCAGCAGCTTGGTGACAGGGACCCTCATGAACACTGAAGCTTTCTTT

clone size: .
J gene: TRBJ1-4
V gene: TRBV11-1
D gene: .
CDR3 protein: CASSQDSTAEKLFF
CDR3 DNA: TGTGCCAGCAGTCAGGACAGTACTGCGGAAAAACTGTTTTTT

clone size: .
J gene: TRBJ1-2
V gene: TRBV19
D gene: TRBD1
CDR3 protein: CASSFAPGTGYGYTF
CDR3 DNA: TGTGCCAGTAGTTTCGCACCCGGGACAGGTTATGGCTACACCTTC

clone size: .
J gene: TRBJ1-4
V gene: TRBV29-1
D gene: .
CDR3 protein: CSVAGSGAREKLFF
CDR3 DNA: TGCAGCGTTGCTGGGTCAGGGGCCCGAGAAAAACTGTTTTTT

clone size: .
J gene: TRBJ1-1
V gene: TRBV10-3
D gene: TRBD1
CDR3 protein: CAIRKTGTANTEAFF
CDR3 DNA: TGTGCCATCAGGAAAACCGGGACAGCGAACACTGAAGCTTTCTTT

clone size: .
J gene: TRBJ1-3
V gene: TRBV18
D gene: .
CDR3 protein: CASSPAVDRKGNTIYF
CDR3 DNA: TGTGCCAGCTCACCAGCCGTCGACAGGAAAGGAAACACCATATATTTT

clone size: .
J gene: TRBJ2-6
V gene: TRBV25-1
D gene: .
CDR3 protein: CASSDTGPLAGANVLTF
CDR3 DNA: TGTGCCAGCAGTGACACAGGGCCGTTGGCTGGGGCCAACGTCCTGACTTTC

clone size: .
J gene: TRBJ2-1
V gene: TRBV29-1
D gene: TRBD2
CDR3 protein: CSVRRELNYNEQFF
CDR3 DNA: TGCAGCGTTCGGCGGGAGCTAAATTACAATGAGCAGTTCTTC

clone size: .
J gene: TRBJ2-7
V gene: TRBV4-1
D gene: TRBD2
CDR3 protein: CASSQEVPEREGDRYEQYF
CDR3 DNA: TGCGCCAGCAGCCAAGAGGTGCCCGAGCGGGAGGGGGATCGCTACGAGCAGTACTTC

clone size: .
J gene: TRBJ2-7
V gene: TRBV5-1
D gene: TRBD2
CDR3 protein: CASSLSASGSGESTYEQYF
CDR3 DNA: TGCGCCAGCAGCTTGTCGGCTAGCGGGAGCGGTGAAAGTACCTACGAGCAGTACTTC

clone size: .
J gene: TRBJ2-1
V gene: TRBV7-8
D gene: .
CDR3 protein: CASSLGAMSSDNEQFF
CDR3 DNA: TGTGCCAGCAGCTTAGGCGCGATGAGCTCCGACAATGAGCAGTTCTTC

clone size: .
J gene: TRBJ2-7
V gene: TRBV7-6
D gene: .
CDR3 protein: CASSYRISSYEQYF
CDR3 DNA: TGTGCCAGCAGCTACAGGATTAGCTCCTACGAGCAGTACTTC

clone size: .
J gene: TRBJ2-7
V gene: TRBV6-5
D gene: TRBD1
CDR3 protein: CASSRRQGMKYF
CDR3 DNA: TGTGCCAGCAGTAGAAGACAGGGTATGAAGTACTTC

clone size: .
J gene: TRBJ2-1
V gene: TRBV4-3
D gene: TRBD2
CDR3 protein: CASSQDIAGGHNEQFF
CDR3 DNA: TGCGCCAGCAGCCAAGATATAGCGGGAGGGCACAATGAGCAGTTCTTC

clone size: .
J gene: TRBJ1-1
V gene: TRBV29-1
D gene: .
CDR3 protein: CSVQGLGTEAFF
CDR3 DNA: TGCAGCGTTCAGGGGCTGGGCACTGAAGCTTTCTTT

clone size: .
J gene: TRBJ2-1
V gene: TRBV29-1
D gene: .
CDR3 protein: CSVGGVSYPGNEQFF
CDR3 DNA: TGCAGCGTTGGGGGGGTGTCTTACCCAGGGAATGAGCAGTTCTTC

clone size: .
J gene: TRBJ2-1
V gene: TRBV19
D gene: TRBD2
CDR3 protein: CATLGTSGSGGQFF
CDR3 DNA: TGTGCCACCCTCGGGACTAGCGGGAGCGGAGGGCAGTTCTTC

clone size: .
J gene: TRBJ2-2
V gene: TRBV6-5
D gene: .
CDR3 protein: CASSPRVIGTGELFF
CDR3 DNA: TGTGCCAGCAGTCCTCGGGTAATTGGCACCGGGGAGCTGTTTTTT

clone size: .
J gene: TRBJ1-2
V gene: TRBV7-2
D gene: TRBD1
CDR3 protein: CASSLGQGLGYTF
CDR3 DNA: TGTGCCAGCAGCTTGGGACAGGGGCTTGGCTACACCTTC

clone size: .
J gene: TRBJ2-7
V gene: TRBV5-6
D gene: .
CDR3 protein: CASSYNYEQYF
CDR3 DNA: TGTGCCAGCAGCTATAACTACGAGCAGTACTTC

clone size: .
J gene: TRBJ2-5
V gene: TRBV29-1
D gene: TRBD2
CDR3 protein: CSVALAGQETQYF
CDR3 DNA: TGCAGCGTTGCCCTAGCGGGACAAGAGACCCAGTACTTC

clone size: .
J gene: TRBJ2-2
V gene: TRBV2
D gene: .
CDR3 protein: CASSVTSKGGELFF
CDR3 DNA: TGTGCCAGCAGTGTGACTAGTAAGGGCGGGGAGCTGTTTTTT

clone size: .
J gene: TRBJ2-3
V gene: TRBV5-1
D gene: TRBD2
CDR3 protein: CASSPLALAGVGTDTQYF
CDR3 DNA: TGCGCCAGCAGCCCACTCGCTCTAGCGGGAGTAGGGACAGATACGCAGTATTTT

clone size: .
J gene: TRBJ2-7
V gene: TRBV5-4
D gene: TRBD2
CDR3 protein: CASSLGGRAGSYEQYF
CDR3 DNA: TGTGCCAGCAGCTTGGGGGGGAGGGCCGGGTCCTACGAGCAGTACTTC

clone size: medium-sized
J gene: TRBJ2-7
V gene: TRBV28
D gene: .
CDR3 protein: CASIGQSSYEQYF
CDR3 DNA: TGTGCCAGCATTGGACAGAGTTCCTACGAGCAGTACTTC

clone size: .
J gene: TRBJ1-2
V gene: TRBV7-9
D gene: .
CDR3 protein: CASSHRGTDYGYTF
CDR3 DNA: TGTGCCAGCAGTCACCGGGGGACTGACTATGGCTACACCTTC

clone size: .
J gene: TRBJ2-1
V gene: TRBV29-1
D gene: .
CDR3 protein: CSVVSEERHEQFF
CDR3 DNA: TGCAGCGTTGTCTCCGAGGAGAGACATGAGCAGTTCTTC

clone size: .
J gene: TRBJ2-7
V gene: TRBV4-1
D gene: .
CDR3 protein: CASSPDFSSYEQYF
CDR3 DNA: TGCGCCAGCAGCCCTGACTTTAGCTCCTACGAGCAGTACTTC

clone size: .
J gene: TRBJ1-1
V gene: TRBV6-5
D gene: TRBD1
CDR3 protein: CASSYSRTGEAFF
CDR3 DNA: TGTGCCAGCAGTTACTCGAGGACAGGGGAAGCTTTCTTT

clone size: .
J gene: TRBJ2-7
V gene: TRBV5-6
D gene: TRBD1
CDR3 protein: CASRLTGAGEQYF
CDR3 DNA: TGTGCCAGCAGATTGACAGGGGCGGGCGAGCAGTACTTC

clone size: .
J gene: TRBJ1-5
V gene: TRBV7-9
D gene: TRBD1
CDR3 protein: CASSSTGGNQPQHF
CDR3 DNA: TGTGCCAGCAGCTCTACAGGGGGCAATCAGCCCCAGCATTTT

clone size: .
J gene: TRBJ2-2
V gene: TRBV7-8
D gene: .
CDR3 protein: CASSFGSGPGELFF
CDR3 DNA: TGTGCCAGCAGCTTCGGGTCTGGCCCCGGGGAGCTGTTTTTT

clone size: .
J gene: TRBJ2-1
V gene: TRBV5-1
D gene: .
CDR3 protein: CASTSGTLIDNEQFF
CDR3 DNA: TGCGCCAGCACCTCCGGGACTCTCATAGACAATGAGCAGTTCTTC

clone size: .
J gene: TRBJ2-7
V gene: TRBV7-9
D gene: TRBD2
CDR3 protein: CASSISGSSYEQYF
CDR3 DNA: TGTGCCAGCAGCATTAGCGGGAGCTCCTACGAGCAGTACTTC

clone size: .
J gene: TRBJ2-7
V gene: TRBV2
D gene: TRBD1
CDR3 protein: CASSSLQGLDVDYEQYF
CDR3 DNA: TGTGCCAGCAGCAGTCTACAGGGGCTGGACGTCGATTACGAGCAGTACTTC

clone size: .
J gene: TRBJ2-7
V gene: TRBV7-2
D gene: TRBD2
CDR3 protein: CASSLGTSVYEQYF
CDR3 DNA: TGTGCCAGCAGCCTCGGGACTAGCGTCTACGAGCAGTACTTC

clone size: .
J gene: TRBJ2-5
V gene: TRBV4-1
D gene: .
CDR3 protein: CASSQATGEQETQYF
CDR3 DNA: TGCGCCAGCAGCCAAGCCACGGGGGAACAAGAGACCCAGTACTTC